Listed here are 3 T cell receptor beta chains from one sample, sequenced in a study of shared clonotypes between healthy human individuals (dated by TCRdb to 2018 to 2020). The receptor library was made with the immunoSEQ multiplex PCR assay. In TCRdb, the immuneACCESS table is reduced to in-frame sequences with V and J assigned. These tables do not hold every clone; where another copy was compared, an unresolved V gene accounts for under half, and the others remain unexplained. The sample includes hundreds of thousands of clones, with roughly 98% observed a single time. In total, the top ten clones hold 0.3% of the sample. CD8 naive samples were CD45RO-negative cells positively selected for CCR7, giving a CD45RA+CCR7+ population that excluded TemRA cells. Input material: naive CD8+ T cells sorted from blood. Reading the label with the study, this specimen's cell subset or site is: CD45RA+CCR7+. These receptors originate from a man aged 30 to 45 in good health.

The chain employs TRBV7-8 and TRBJ1-1; D might be TRBD1 (5 bases). CDR1 and CDR2 from the germline V gene are SGHVS and FQNEAQ. There are 14 residues in the CDR3. V was pared by 4 bases and J by 1 base, with 10 bases between. In DNA form, the CDR3 reads TGTGCCAGCAGCTCCAGACAGACGAACACTGAAGCTTTCTTT. Protein sequence: CASSSRQTNTEAFF.

This clone was observed a single time. The chain recombines TRBV6-5 with TRBJ2-7; D is perhaps TRBD2 (6 bases). Trimming cost V 8 bases and J 4 bases, with 15 bases left between them. Germline V lookup: CDR1 MNHEY, CDR2 SVGAGI. This CDR3 spans 13 amino acids. The DNA of the CDR3 is TGTGCCAGCCGGGGCGGGAACGTTTACGAGCAGTACTTC. It yields the protein CASRGGNVYEQYF.

The chain couples TRBV29-1 to TRBJ1-1, with 7 bases aligning to TRBD1. From germline, CDR1 is SQVTM and CDR2 ANQGSEA. CDR3 size: 14 residues. The J segment lost 6 bases and the V segment lost 6 bases, leaving 13 bases of the junction unmatched. The CDR3 nucleotides read TGCAGCGTAGAACGACAGGGAGGGTTAGCTGAAGCTTTCTTT. Its protein product is CSVERQGGLAEAFF.